Listed here are 14 T cell receptor beta chains from one sample, sequenced in a study of blood T cell repertoires in COVID-19. Profiling relied on immunoSEQ multiplex PCR, and the TCRdb table lists in-frame clones only, not all of them. Altogether under 300,000 clones are present, approximately 86% being singletons, with the ten largest covering roughly 6%. The sequenced material came from PBMCs or T cells enriched from blood (not recorded which). The receptors were gathered from a woman aged 25-40 years with acute COVID-19.

This clone has just a few counts. The chain joins TRBV5-1 to TRBJ1-2; a weak D match, TRBD1 (6 bases). Germline V gene data show CDR1 as SGHRS and CDR2 as YFSETQ. V lost 0 bases to trimming and J lost 1 base, with 16 bases between them. CDR3 length equals 17 residues. CDR3 residues: CASSLALTGGGNYGYTF. The CDR3 region has the DNA TGCGCCAGCAGCTTGGCTCTGACAGGAGGAGGTAACTATGGCTACACCTTC. Drawing the rest from reference TRBV5-1 and TRBJ1-2, the complete variable domain is KAGVTQTPRYLIKTRGQQVTLSCSPISGHRSVSWYQQTPGQGLQFLFEYFSETQRNKGNFPGRFSGRQFSNSRSEMNVSTLELGDSALYLCASSLALTGGGNYGYTFGSGTRLTVV.

The genes are TRBV19 and TRBJ1-1; D may be TRBD1 (6 bases). The CDR3 covers 17 residues. V was trimmed by 5 bases and J by 0 bases, leaving 19 bases between them. CDR1 and CDR2 (germline): LNHDA, SQIVND (reference sequence). The CDR3 loop reads CASSVPGDIFLNTEAFF. The DNA for the CDR3 is TGTGCCAGTAGTGTTCCCGGGGACATCTTTTTGAACACTGAAGCTTTCTTT.

This chain joins TRBV10-3 and TRBJ1-1; D unresolved. The CDR3 loop spans 15 amino acids. Germline CDR1 reads ENHRY; CDR2 reads SYGVKD. Trimming cost V 0 bases and J 0 bases, with 8 bases left between them. Here the CDR3 reads CAISESGALNTEAFF. The CDR3 bases are TGTGCCATCAGTGAGTCGGGAGCATTGAACACTGAAGCTTTCTTT.

This chain connects TRBV2 to TRBJ1-2; maybe TRBD1 (5 bases). The CDR3 has 11 residues. Germline V gives CDR1 SNHLY, CDR2 FYNNEI. V was clipped by 8 bases and J by 10 bases, with 14 bases between them. DNA of the CDR3: TGTGCCAGCCGGGGGGAGGTCACCTACACCTTC. Its translation: CASRGEVTYTF.

The rearrangement uses TRBV4-1 and TRBJ2-7, with D possibly TRBD2 on 5 matching bases. This CDR3 has 15 amino acids. V lost 4 bases, J lost 3 bases, and 16 bases lay in between. Germline V lookup: CDR1 MGHRA, CDR2 YSYEKL. The CDR3 reads CASSPSGSGNYEQYF. CDR3 DNA sequence: TGCGCCAGCAGCCCGAGTGGTTCGGGGAACTACGAGCAGTACTTC.

J is TRBJ1-2 and V is TRBV28; the D is unclear. Germline CDR1 reads MDHEN; CDR2 reads SYDVKM. The CDR3 loop spans 11 amino acids. Trimming pared 5 bases from V and 8 bases from J, leaving 9 bases between. This CDR3 is CASSATWGYTF. CDR3 DNA: TGTGCCAGCAGTGCTACTTGGGGCTACACCTTC.

The chain joins TRBV10-3 to TRBJ1-2, with D maybe TRBD1 (5 bases). The CDR3 sequence is 14 residues long. Germline loops: CDR1 ENHRY, CDR2 SYGVKD. Trimming cost V 0 bases and J 8 bases, with 13 bases left between them. The CDR3 reads CAISESGLRGGYTF. Written as DNA, the CDR3 is TGTGCCATCAGTGAGTCCGGGTTAAGGGGCGGCTACACCTTC.

The rearrangement uses TRBV15 and TRBJ2-7; 9 positions agree with TRBD2. J lost 2 bases, V lost 0 bases, and 2 bases had no gene match. CDR3 length: 15 residues. In germline, CDR1 is LNHNV, CDR2 YYDKDF (reference sequence). DNA for the CDR3: TGTGCCACCAGCAGAGATGGCGGGGGGGCCTACGAGCAGTACTTC. Its translation: CATSRDGGGAYEQYF.

The rearrangement joins TRBV28 to TRBJ1-5; 7 bases fit TRBD1. Germline lookup yields CDR1 MDHEN and CDR2 SYDVKM. V lost 5 bases and J lost 1; bases outside the gene matches: 2. The CDR3 runs 14 residues. For the CDR3, the DNA is TGTGCCAGCAGTGCAGGGGGGAGCAATCAGCCCCAGCATTTT. Translation: CASSAGGSNQPQHF.

V gene TRBV15 combines with J gene TRBJ1-5; D is unresolved. The CDR3 runs to 16 residues. Per the germline V gene, CDR1 is LNHNV and CDR2 is YYDKDF (reference sequence). V was shortened by 2 bases and J by 0 bases, with 11 bases between the two germline ends. The CDR3: CATSRHSKYSNQPQHF. The CDR3 region has the DNA TGTGCCACCAGCAGACACTCCAAATATAGCAATCAGCCCCAGCATTTT.

V and J are TRBV20-1 and TRBJ2-1, with D possibly being TRBD1 (5 bases). Germline CDR1 reads DFQATT; CDR2 reads SNEGSKA (reference sequence). CDR3 size: 11 residues. With 2 bases removed from V and 7 bases from J, the gap between germline ends came to 6 bases. CDR3 nucleotides: TGCAGTGCTAGAAAGGGGAATGAGCAGTTCTTC. Its translation is CSARKGNEQFF.

V gene TRBV25-1 combines with J gene TRBJ1-6, with D perhaps matching TRBD1 (6 bases). CDR1 and CDR2 (germline): MGHDK, SYGVNS. The CDR3 covers 14 residues. V was cut by 10 bases and J by 9 bases, with 19 bases left in between. The CDR3 region has the DNA TGTGCCATCAGGGGAGGGGGACCCAGTTCACCCCTCCACTTT. It specifies CAIRGGGPSSPLHF.

This clone was seen a few times. V and J are TRBV7-9 and TRBJ2-3; 8 positions match TRBD1. V shed 7 bases, J shed 2 bases, and the junction held 8 bases outside the gene matches. Germline-derived CDR1 and CDR2 are SEHNR and FQNEAQ (reference sequence). This CDR3 is built from 15 residues. DNA of the CDR3: TGTGCCAGCACTTTCGGACAGGGTTACACAGATACGCAGTATTTT. As protein: CASTFGQGYTDTQYF.

The chain uses TRBV18 and TRBJ1-5; D unresolved. Trimming pared 5 bases from V and 6 bases from J, leaving 17 bases between. The CDR3 is 15 residues long. From germline, CDR1 is KGHSH and CDR2 LQKENI. DNA for the CDR3: TGTGCCAGCTCAGCGAAAGTAGGTGCGGGTCAGCCCCAGCATTTT. Amino acid sequence: CASSAKVGAGQPQHF.